This T cell receptor beta chain is from a study of identical twins. Overall study findings and caveats: Researchers reported excess low generation probability among twin-shared out-of-frame alpha sequences. Models underestimated out-of-frame TCR alpha sharing in monozygotic twins.

Concerning this clonotype itself: The antigen is undetermined.

The CDR3 length is 16 residues. The germline CDR1 and CDR2 sequences are SEHNR and FQNEAQ (reference sequence). The V segment lost 0 bases and the J segment 8 bases; nucleotides outside the gene matches: 11. TCRdb reanalysed the 5' RACE reads using MiXCR and keeps one entry per CDR3 protein. The data show some 500,000 distinct CDR3 sequences, 12% to 15% seen once. The sample was also reused in another study, on yellow fever vaccine responses in identical twins.

The receptor's source is a woman aged 18-29 years in good health. Sequenced input: CD4+ T cells sorted from blood. V and J are TRBV7-9 and TRBJ1-2, with TRBD1 matching over 8 bases. CDR3 residues: CASSLALGTGGGGYTF. In nucleotides, the CDR3 is TGTGCCAGCAGCTTAGCCCTAGGGACAGGAGGTGGCGGCTACACCTTC.